This T cell receptor (beta chain) stems from a study of cytomegalovirus exposure and HLA in healthy donors. Researchers ran the PCR with 60 Vbeta and 13 Jbeta primers. Profiled with immunoSEQ multiplex PCR; TCRdb holds only in-frame clones, not every one. Of about 180,000 clones listed, around three quarters are singletons. Study-level results: In a later analysis, the majority of CMV-associated beta chains seemingly showed HLA restriction. Researchers counted around 180 TCR beta chains as cytomegalovirus-associated.

The CDR3 has 12 residues. The V and J ends lost 0 bases and 8 bases respectively, with 8 bases between them. Germline-derived CDR1 and CDR2 are GTSNPN and SVGIG (reference sequence). As to this clone: What it recognizes is unknown.

This receptor was obtained from a man aged 40-50 years in good health and CMV-seronegative. Sequences were obtained from PBMCs. This sequence joins TRBV30 and TRBJ2-1; D is ambiguous. The chain's CDR3 is CAWSVTVDEQFF. The CDR3 DNA follows: TGTGCCTGGAGTGTAACAGTCGATGAGCAGTTCTTC.